This is a list of T cell receptor beta chains from one sample in a study of blood T cell repertoires in COVID-19. Clones were sequenced by immunoSEQ multiplex PCR, and TCRdb holds only the in-frame ones, with some missing. The top ten hold approximately 40% of the sample, which has around 67,000 clones, 70% to 80% seen once. Material: peripheral blood. These receptors were taken from a woman in her seventies with acute or convalescent COVID-19. CDR3s include the opening cysteine and the closing phenylalanine or tryptophan. Each record gives: clone size, J gene, V gene, D gene, CDR3 protein, CDR3 DNA. The D gene is left open where the match is weak. Size is omitted from some rows. Given values are once, few, many or a class for expanded clones.

abundance: .
j_gene: TRBJ1-6
v_gene: TRBV28
d_gene: .
CDR3aa: CASNPSGGYNSPLHF
CDR3nt: TGTGCCAGCAACCCATCGGGAGGCTATAATTCACCCCTCCACTTT

abundance: .
j_gene: TRBJ1-2
v_gene: TRBV30
d_gene: .
CDR3aa: CAWSGSYGYTF
CDR3nt: TGTGCCTGGAGTGGGAGCTATGGCTACACCTTC

abundance: .
j_gene: TRBJ1-1
v_gene: TRBV6-5
d_gene: TRBD1
CDR3aa: CASSYSGTGLPEAFF
CDR3nt: TGTGCCAGCAGTTACTCGGGGACAGGGCTCCCAGAAGCTTTCTTT

abundance: few
j_gene: TRBJ2-3
v_gene: TRBV9
d_gene: TRBD2
CDR3aa: CASTFSGSGSADTQYF
CDR3nt: TGTGCCAGCACCTTCAGCGGGAGCGGGAGCGCAGATACGCAGTATTTT

abundance: .
j_gene: TRBJ1-1
v_gene: TRBV4-2
d_gene: .
CDR3aa: CASSQDPRNTEAFF
CDR3nt: TGTGCCAGCAGCCAAGATCCCAGGAACACTGAAGCTTTCTTT

abundance: .
j_gene: TRBJ1-2
v_gene: TRBV29-1
d_gene: .
CDR3aa: CSVLSLNYGYTF
CDR3nt: TGCAGCGTCCTGAGCCTTAACTATGGCTACACCTTC

abundance: few
j_gene: TRBJ1-1
v_gene: TRBV6-2/TRBV6-3
d_gene: TRBD1
CDR3aa: CASSYGQGTINTEAFF
CDR3nt: TGTGCCAGCAGTTACGGACAGGGAACGATCAACACTGAAGCTTTCTTT

abundance: .
j_gene: TRBJ2-5
v_gene: TRBV6-6
d_gene: .
CDR3aa: CASGTWEEETQYF
CDR3nt: TGTGCCAGCGGTACCTGGGAGGAAGAGACCCAGTACTTC

abundance: few
j_gene: TRBJ2-1
v_gene: TRBV7-2
d_gene: TRBD2
CDR3aa: CASSQKRGLTSANEQFF
CDR3nt: TGTGCCAGCAGCCAGAAAAGAGGGTTAACTAGCGCTAATGAGCAGTTCTTC

abundance: .
j_gene: TRBJ1-1
v_gene: TRBV7-3
d_gene: .
CDR3aa: CASSPRALNTEAFF
CDR3nt: TGTGCCAGCAGCCCGCGGGCATTGAACACTGAAGCTTTCTTT

abundance: .
j_gene: TRBJ2-7
v_gene: TRBV7-9
d_gene: .
CDR3aa: CASSQPPGVSSYEQYF
CDR3nt: TGTGCCAGCAGCCAACCACCAGGGGTCAGCTCCTACGAGCAGTACTTC

abundance: .
j_gene: TRBJ1-2
v_gene: TRBV7-6
d_gene: .
CDR3aa: CASSLVPDEGGYTF
CDR3nt: TGTGCCAGCAGCTTAGTCCCCGACGAGGGAGGCTACACCTTC

abundance: .
j_gene: TRBJ2-3
v_gene: TRBV4-1
d_gene: TRBD2
CDR3aa: CASSQGLAGGPEDTQYF
CDR3nt: TGCGCCAGCAGCCAAGGGCTAGCGGGGGGGCCTGAAGATACGCAGTATTTT

abundance: few
j_gene: TRBJ2-7
v_gene: TRBV6-5
d_gene: .
CDR3aa: CASSYKGFSYF
CDR3nt: TGTGCCAGCAGTTACAAGGGGTTTTCGTACTTC

abundance: once
j_gene: TRBJ1-2
v_gene: TRBV27
d_gene: TRBD1
CDR3aa: CASSLGAGTGPNYGYTF
CDR3nt: TGTGCCAGCAGTTTAGGGGCCGGGACAGGCCCTAACTATGGCTACACCTTC

abundance: many
j_gene: TRBJ2-1
v_gene: TRBV7-3
d_gene: .
CDR3aa: CASSPTGSNNEQFF
CDR3nt: TGTGCCAGCAGCCCTACGGGGAGCAACAATGAGCAGTTCTTC

abundance: .
j_gene: TRBJ2-1
v_gene: TRBV7-9
d_gene: TRBD2
CDR3aa: CASSPITSGGRNEQFF
CDR3nt: TGTGCCAGCAGCCCTATTACTAGCGGGGGTCGAAATGAGCAGTTCTTC

abundance: .
j_gene: TRBJ1-1
v_gene: TRBV29-1
d_gene: TRBD1
CDR3aa: CSVETGGNEAFF
CDR3nt: TGCAGCGTTGAAACAGGGGGGAATGAAGCTTTCTTT

abundance: .
j_gene: TRBJ2-1
v_gene: TRBV7-9
d_gene: TRBD2
CDR3aa: CASSLAGTSDNEQFF
CDR3nt: TGTGCCAGCAGCTTAGCCGGGACTAGTGACAATGAGCAGTTCTTC

abundance: .
j_gene: TRBJ2-2
v_gene: TRBV11-3
d_gene: TRBD1
CDR3aa: CASSPTGGNTGELFF
CDR3nt: TGTGCCAGCAGCCCTACAGGGGGAAACACCGGGGAGCTGTTTTTT

abundance: .
j_gene: TRBJ2-2
v_gene: TRBV11-1
d_gene: TRBD2
CDR3aa: CASSLLAGAGGELFF
CDR3nt: TGTGCCAGCAGCTTACTCGCGGGAGCGGGCGGGGAGCTGTTTTTT

abundance: .
j_gene: TRBJ2-3
v_gene: TRBV11-3
d_gene: .
CDR3aa: CASSPSRVTDTQYF
CDR3nt: TGTGCCAGCAGCCCCTCCCGGGTCACAGATACGCAGTATTTT

abundance: .
j_gene: TRBJ2-2
v_gene: TRBV10-3
d_gene: TRBD2
CDR3aa: CAISSSRTSGTNTGELFF
CDR3nt: TGTGCCATCAGCTCATCCAGGACTAGCGGGACCAACACCGGGGAGCTGTTTTTT

abundance: .
j_gene: TRBJ2-7
v_gene: TRBV19
d_gene: .
CDR3aa: CASSSYPGSQTYEQYF
CDR3nt: TGTGCCAGTAGTAGTTACCCGGGTTCCCAAACCTACGAGCAGTACTTC

abundance: .
j_gene: TRBJ2-4
v_gene: TRBV20-1
d_gene: TRBD1
CDR3aa: CSASNRGLGAKNIQYF
CDR3nt: TGCAGTGCTAGTAACAGGGGGCTGGGAGCCAAAAACATTCAGTACTTC

abundance: few
j_gene: TRBJ1-6
v_gene: TRBV18
d_gene: .
CDR3aa: CASSPLQGSNSPLHF
CDR3nt: TGTGCCAGCTCACCACTGCAGGGCTCTAATTCACCCCTCCACTTT

abundance: once
j_gene: TRBJ1-1
v_gene: TRBV19
d_gene: .
CDR3aa: CASSIFAGTTEAFF
CDR3nt: TGTGCCAGTAGTATTTTCGCGGGGACCACTGAAGCTTTCTTT

abundance: .
j_gene: TRBJ2-5
v_gene: TRBV30
d_gene: .
CDR3aa: CAWTSGKTQYF
CDR3nt: TGTGCCTGGACCAGTGGTAAGACCCAGTACTTC

abundance: few
j_gene: TRBJ1-2
v_gene: TRBV5-8
d_gene: .
CDR3aa: CASSLEHLNYNYGYTF
CDR3nt: TGTGCCAGCAGCTTGGAACACCTGAATTATAACTATGGCTACACCTTC

abundance: .
j_gene: TRBJ2-2
v_gene: TRBV27
d_gene: TRBD1
CDR3aa: CASSLLKTGYTGELFF
CDR3nt: TGTGCCAGCAGTCTCCTCAAGACAGGGTACACCGGGGAGCTGTTTTTT

abundance: .
j_gene: TRBJ1-1
v_gene: TRBV5-1
d_gene: .
CDR3aa: CASSGGQMNTEAFF
CDR3nt: TGCGCCAGCAGCGGGGGACAAATGAACACTGAAGCTTTCTTT

abundance: .
j_gene: TRBJ2-7
v_gene: TRBV5-4
d_gene: .
CDR3aa: CASSSSGREEQYF
CDR3nt: TGTGCCAGCAGCTCATCGGGTCGGGAGGAGCAGTACTTC

abundance: .
j_gene: TRBJ1-1
v_gene: TRBV19
d_gene: .
CDR3aa: CASSIGFQAQSTEAFF
CDR3nt: TGTGCCAGTAGTATCGGTTTCCAGGCCCAATCAACTGAAGCTTTCTTT

abundance: .
j_gene: TRBJ1-1
v_gene: TRBV19
d_gene: TRBD1
CDR3aa: CASSNPDRVNTEAFF
CDR3nt: TGTGCCAGTAGTAACCCGGACAGGGTCAACACTGAAGCTTTCTTT

abundance: .
j_gene: TRBJ2-1
v_gene: TRBV19
d_gene: TRBD1
CDR3aa: CASNSPGQGSYNEQFF
CDR3nt: TGTGCCAGCAACTCACCGGGACAGGGATCCTACAATGAGCAGTTCTTC

abundance: .
j_gene: TRBJ1-2
v_gene: TRBV28
d_gene: .
CDR3aa: CASSSRYGYTF
CDR3nt: TGTGCCAGCAGTTCCCGCTATGGCTACACCTTC

abundance: few
j_gene: TRBJ1-2
v_gene: TRBV6-1
d_gene: TRBD1
CDR3aa: CASSEGLIGTGVAYGYTF
CDR3nt: TGTGCCAGCAGTGAAGGATTGATAGGGACAGGGGTTGCCTATGGCTACACCTTC

abundance: few
j_gene: TRBJ2-5
v_gene: TRBV6-2/TRBV6-3
d_gene: .
CDR3aa: CASSSNPEGRYRVRETQYF
CDR3nt: TGTGCCAGCAGTTCTAACCCTGAAGGGCGATACAGGGTTCGGGAGACCCAGTACTTC

abundance: .
j_gene: TRBJ2-5
v_gene: TRBV9
d_gene: TRBD2
CDR3aa: CASSVFSGGAGETQYF
CDR3nt: TGTGCCAGCAGCGTATTTAGCGGGGGGGCGGGAGAGACCCAGTACTTC

abundance: .
j_gene: TRBJ1-3
v_gene: TRBV29-1
d_gene: .
CDR3aa: CSVWQARSGNTIYF
CDR3nt: TGCAGCGTTTGGCAGGCCCGCTCTGGAAACACCATATATTTT

abundance: .
j_gene: TRBJ2-2
v_gene: TRBV25-1
d_gene: TRBD2
CDR3aa: CASSELAGANTGELFF
CDR3nt: TGTGCCAGCAGTGAATTAGCGGGGGCGAACACCGGGGAGCTGTTTTTT

abundance: .
j_gene: TRBJ2-7
v_gene: TRBV6-1
d_gene: .
CDR3aa: CASSEGRLRAEQYF
CDR3nt: TGTGCCAGCAGTGAAGGTAGACTACGAGCGGAGCAGTACTTC

abundance: once
j_gene: TRBJ1-2
v_gene: TRBV19
d_gene: .
CDR3aa: CASSENFYGYTF
CDR3nt: TGTGCCAGTAGTGAAAACTTCTATGGCTACACCTTC

abundance: .
j_gene: TRBJ1-3
v_gene: TRBV6-6
d_gene: .
CDR3aa: CASGQGGASGNTIYF
CDR3nt: TGTGCCAGCGGGCAAGGTGGGGCCTCTGGAAACACCATATATTTT

abundance: once
j_gene: TRBJ1-4
v_gene: TRBV6-6
d_gene: .
CDR3aa: CASAPRPRNEKLFF
CDR3nt: TGTGCCAGTGCGCCGAGGCCGCGAAATGAAAAACTGTTTTTT

abundance: .
j_gene: TRBJ1-2
v_gene: TRBV5-5
d_gene: .
CDR3aa: CASTPGVAYGYTF
CDR3nt: TGTGCCAGCACCCCGGGGGTTGCCTATGGCTACACCTTC